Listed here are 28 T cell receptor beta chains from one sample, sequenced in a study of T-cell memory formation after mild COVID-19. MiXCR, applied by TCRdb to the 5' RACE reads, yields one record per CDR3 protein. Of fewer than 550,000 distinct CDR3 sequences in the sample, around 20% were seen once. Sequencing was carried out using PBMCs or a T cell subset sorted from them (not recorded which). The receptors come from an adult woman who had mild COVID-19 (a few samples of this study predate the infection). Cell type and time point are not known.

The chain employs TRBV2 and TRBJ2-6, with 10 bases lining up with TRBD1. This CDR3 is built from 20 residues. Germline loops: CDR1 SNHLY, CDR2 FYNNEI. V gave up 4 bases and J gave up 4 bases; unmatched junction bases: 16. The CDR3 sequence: CASSVIKDRGQAPGANVLTF. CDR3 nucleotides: TGTGCCAGCAGTGTGATTAAAGACAGGGGGCAGGCCCCGGGGGCCAACGTCCTGACTTTC.

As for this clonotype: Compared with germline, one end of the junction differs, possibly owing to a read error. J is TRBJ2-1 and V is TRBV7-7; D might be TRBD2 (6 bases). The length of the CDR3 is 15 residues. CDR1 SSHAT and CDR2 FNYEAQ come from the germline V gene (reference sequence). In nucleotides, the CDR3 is TGTGCTAGCAGCTCCGTGGAGGGCCCCTACAATGAGCAGTTCTTC. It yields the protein CASSSVEGPYNEQFF.

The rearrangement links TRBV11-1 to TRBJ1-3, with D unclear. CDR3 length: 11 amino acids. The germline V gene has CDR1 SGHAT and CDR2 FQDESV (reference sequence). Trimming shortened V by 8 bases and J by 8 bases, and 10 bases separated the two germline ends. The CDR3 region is CASDLGDTIYF. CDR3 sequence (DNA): TGTGCCAGCGACCTTGGGGACACCATATATTTT.

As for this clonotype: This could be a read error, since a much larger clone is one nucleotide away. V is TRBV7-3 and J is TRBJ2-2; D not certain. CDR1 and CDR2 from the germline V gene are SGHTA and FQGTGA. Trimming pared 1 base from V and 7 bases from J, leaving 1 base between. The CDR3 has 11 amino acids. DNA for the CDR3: TGTGCCAGCAGCTTAAACGGGGAGCTGTTTTTT. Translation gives CASSLNGELFF. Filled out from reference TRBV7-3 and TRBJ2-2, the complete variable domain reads GAGVSQTPSNKVTEKGKYVELRCDPISGHTALYWYRQSLGQGPEFLIYFQGTGAADDSGLPNDRFFAVRPEGSVSTLKIQRTERGDSAVYLCASSLNGELFFGEGSRLTVL.

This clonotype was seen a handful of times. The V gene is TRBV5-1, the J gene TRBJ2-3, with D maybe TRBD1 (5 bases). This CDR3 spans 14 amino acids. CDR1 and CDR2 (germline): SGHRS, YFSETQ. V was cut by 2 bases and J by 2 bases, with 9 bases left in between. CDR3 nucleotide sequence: TGCGCCAGCAGCTTCGGACACGACACAGATACGCAGTATTTT. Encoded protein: CASSFGHDTDTQYF.

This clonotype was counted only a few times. In DNA form, the CDR3 reads TGCGCCAGCAGCCAAGCTCTTACAGGGATGAACACTGAAGCTTTCTTT. It yields the protein CASSQALTGMNTEAFF. The chain employs TRBV4-3 and TRBJ1-1; D might be TRBD1 (6 bases). V lost 1 base, J lost 0 bases, and 12 bases lay in between. The V gene's germline CDR1 is LGHNA and CDR2 YSLEER. This CDR3 is built from 16 residues.

Here the CDR3 DNA reads TGCGCCAGCAGCGGAGGTGACAGGGGAAGAGAGACCCAGTACTTC. Translation gives CASSGGDRGRETQYF. The chain carries TRBV5-1 and TRBJ2-5; 8 bases are shared with TRBD1. Germline V gene lookup returns CDR1 SGHRS and CDR2 YFSETQ. The length of the CDR3 is 15 residues. Trimming removed 4 bases from V and 4 bases from J; junction bases left unmatched: 9.

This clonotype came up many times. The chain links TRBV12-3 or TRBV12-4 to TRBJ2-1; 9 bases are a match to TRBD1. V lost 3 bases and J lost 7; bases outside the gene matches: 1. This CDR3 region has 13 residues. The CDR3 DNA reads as TGTGCCAGCAGTTTGGACAGGGGTAATGAGCAGTTCTTC. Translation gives CASSLDRGNEQFF.

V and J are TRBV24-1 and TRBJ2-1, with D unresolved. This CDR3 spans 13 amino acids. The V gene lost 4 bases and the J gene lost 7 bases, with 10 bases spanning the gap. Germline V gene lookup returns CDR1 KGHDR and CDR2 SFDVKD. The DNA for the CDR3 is TGTGCCACCAGTGACTGGAGAGAAAATGAGCAGTTCTTC. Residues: CATSDWRENEQFF.

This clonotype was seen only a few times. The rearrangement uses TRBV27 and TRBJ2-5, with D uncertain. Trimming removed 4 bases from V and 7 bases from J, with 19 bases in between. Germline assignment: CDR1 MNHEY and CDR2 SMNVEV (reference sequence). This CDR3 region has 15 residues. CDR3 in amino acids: CASSSNLKGPWTQYF. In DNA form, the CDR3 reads TGTGCCAGCAGTTCTAATCTGAAGGGTCCGTGGACCCAGTACTTC.

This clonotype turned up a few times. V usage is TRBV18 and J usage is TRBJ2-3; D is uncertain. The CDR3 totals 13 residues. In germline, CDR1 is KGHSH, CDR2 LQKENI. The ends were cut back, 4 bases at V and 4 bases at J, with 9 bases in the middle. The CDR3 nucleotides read TGTGCCAGCTCACGGGATTGGTCAGATACGCAGTATTTT. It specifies CASSRDWSDTQYF.

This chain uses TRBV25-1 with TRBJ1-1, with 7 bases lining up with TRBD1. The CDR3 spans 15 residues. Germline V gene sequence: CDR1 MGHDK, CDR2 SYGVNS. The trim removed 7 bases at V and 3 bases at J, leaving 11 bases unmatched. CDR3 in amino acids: CASKSLRDSHTEAFF. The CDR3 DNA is TGTGCCAGCAAGTCCCTGCGGGACAGCCACACTGAAGCTTTCTTT.

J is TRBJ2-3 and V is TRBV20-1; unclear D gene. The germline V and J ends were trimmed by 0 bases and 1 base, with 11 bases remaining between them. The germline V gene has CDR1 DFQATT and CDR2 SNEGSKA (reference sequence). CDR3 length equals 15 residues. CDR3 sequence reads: CSARDWSAGTDTQYF. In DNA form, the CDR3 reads TGCAGTGCTAGAGACTGGTCTGCCGGCACAGATACGCAGTATTTT.

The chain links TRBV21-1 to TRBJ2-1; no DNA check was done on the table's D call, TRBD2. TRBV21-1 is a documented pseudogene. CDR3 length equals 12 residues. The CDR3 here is CASSKGLPGQFF. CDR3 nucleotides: TGTGCCAGCAGCAAGGGACTACCTGGGCAGTTCTTC.

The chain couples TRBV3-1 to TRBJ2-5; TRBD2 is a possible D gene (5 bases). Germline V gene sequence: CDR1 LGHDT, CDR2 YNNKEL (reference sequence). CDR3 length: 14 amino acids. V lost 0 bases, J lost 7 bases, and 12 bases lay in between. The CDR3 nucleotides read TGTGCCAGCAGCCAAGATGTCGACCGGGGGACCCAGTACTTC. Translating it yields CASSQDVDRGTQYF.

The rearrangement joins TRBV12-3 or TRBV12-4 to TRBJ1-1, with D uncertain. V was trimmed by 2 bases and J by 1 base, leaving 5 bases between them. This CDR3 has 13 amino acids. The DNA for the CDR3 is TGTGCCAGCAGTTTATTGAAGAACACTGAAGCTTTCTTT. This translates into CASSLLKNTEAFF.

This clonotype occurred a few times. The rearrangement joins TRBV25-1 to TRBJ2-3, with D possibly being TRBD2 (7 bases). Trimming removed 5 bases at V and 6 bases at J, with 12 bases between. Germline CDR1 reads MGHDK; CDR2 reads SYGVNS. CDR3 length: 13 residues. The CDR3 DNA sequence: TGTGCCAGCAGTTACGGGGGGCGGGATACGCAGTATTTT. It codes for CASSYGGRDTQYF.

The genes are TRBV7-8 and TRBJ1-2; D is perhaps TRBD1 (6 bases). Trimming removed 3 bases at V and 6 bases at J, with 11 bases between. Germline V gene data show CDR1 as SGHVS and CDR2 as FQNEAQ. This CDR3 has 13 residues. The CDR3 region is CASSFIAGDGYTF. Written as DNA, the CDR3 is TGTGCCAGCAGCTTCATAGCAGGGGATGGCTACACCTTC.

This CDR3 reads CASSAVAGGTDTQYF. DNA of the CDR3: TGTGCCAGCAGCGCGGTAGCGGGGGGGACAGATACGCAGTATTTT. The chain couples TRBV6-1 to TRBJ2-3, with 11 bases matching TRBD2. Germline CDR1 MNHNS, CDR2 SASEGT. The CDR3 spans 15 residues. V lost 6 bases to trimming and J lost 3 bases; unmatched junction nucleotides: 5.

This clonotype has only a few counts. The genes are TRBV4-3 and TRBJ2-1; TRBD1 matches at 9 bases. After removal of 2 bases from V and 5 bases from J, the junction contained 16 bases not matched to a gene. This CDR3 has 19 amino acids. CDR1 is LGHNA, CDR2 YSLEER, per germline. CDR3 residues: CASSQRRTGGAGTDNEQFF. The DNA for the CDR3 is TGCGCCAGCAGCCAAAGGCGCACAGGGGGCGCTGGGACAGACAATGAGCAGTTCTTC.

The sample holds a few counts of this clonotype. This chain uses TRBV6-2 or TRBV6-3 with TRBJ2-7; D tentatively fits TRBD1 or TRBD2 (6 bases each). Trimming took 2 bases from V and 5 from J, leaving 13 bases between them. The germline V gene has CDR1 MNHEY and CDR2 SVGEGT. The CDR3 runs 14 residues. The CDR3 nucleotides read TGTGCCAGCAGTTACGGGGGGCCCCGGGACGAGCAGTACTTC. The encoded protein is CASSYGGPRDEQYF.

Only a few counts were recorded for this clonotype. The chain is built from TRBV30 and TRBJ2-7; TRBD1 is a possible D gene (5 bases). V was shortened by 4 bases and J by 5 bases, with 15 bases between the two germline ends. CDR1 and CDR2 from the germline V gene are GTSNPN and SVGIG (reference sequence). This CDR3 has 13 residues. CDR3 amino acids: CAWNWRQKDEQYF. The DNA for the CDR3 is TGTGCCTGGAACTGGAGACAGAAGGACGAGCAGTACTTC.

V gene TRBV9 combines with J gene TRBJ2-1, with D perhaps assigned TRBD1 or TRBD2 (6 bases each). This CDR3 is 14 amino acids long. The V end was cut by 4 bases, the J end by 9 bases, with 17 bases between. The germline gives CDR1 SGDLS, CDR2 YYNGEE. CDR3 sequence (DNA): TGTGCCAGCAGCCCGCGGAGGGAGACAGGTGAGCAGTTCTTC. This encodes CASSPRRETGEQFF.

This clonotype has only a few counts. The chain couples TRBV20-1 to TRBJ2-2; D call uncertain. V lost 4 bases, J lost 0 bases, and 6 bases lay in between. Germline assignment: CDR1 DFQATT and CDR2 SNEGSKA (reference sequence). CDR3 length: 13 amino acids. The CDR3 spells CSANQANTGELFF. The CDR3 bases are TGCAGTGCTAATCAGGCGAACACCGGGGAGCTGTTTTTT.

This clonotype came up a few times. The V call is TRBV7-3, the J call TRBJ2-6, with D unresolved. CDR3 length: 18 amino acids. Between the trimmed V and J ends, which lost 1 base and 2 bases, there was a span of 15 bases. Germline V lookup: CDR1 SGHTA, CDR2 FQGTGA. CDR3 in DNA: TGTGCCAGCAGCTTAAAAGTAGGTGGCAGAACTGGGGCCAACGTCCTGACTTTC. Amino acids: CASSLKVGGRTGANVLTF. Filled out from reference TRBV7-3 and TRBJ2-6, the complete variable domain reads GAGVSQTPSNKVTEKGKYVELRCDPISGHTALYWYRQSLGQGPEFLIYFQGTGAADDSGLPNDRFFAVRPEGSVSTLKIQRTERGDSAVYLCASSLKVGGRTGANVLTFGAGSRLTVL.

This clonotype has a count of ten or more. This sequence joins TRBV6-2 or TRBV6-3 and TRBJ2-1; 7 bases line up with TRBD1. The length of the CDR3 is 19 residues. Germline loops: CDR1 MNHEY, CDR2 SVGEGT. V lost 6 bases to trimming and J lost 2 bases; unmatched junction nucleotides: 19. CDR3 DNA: TGTGCCAGCAGCTATGCCCAGCGGACAGGCCCCTCAACCTACAATGAGCAGTTCTTC. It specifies CASSYAQRTGPSTYNEQFF.

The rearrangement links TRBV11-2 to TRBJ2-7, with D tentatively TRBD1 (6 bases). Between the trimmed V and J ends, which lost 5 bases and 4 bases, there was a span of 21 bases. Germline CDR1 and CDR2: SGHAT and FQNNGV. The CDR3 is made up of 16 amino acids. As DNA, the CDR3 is TGTGCCAGCAGCGCCCTACAGGGTTCTCGGTTGTACGAGCAGTACTTC. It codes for CASSALQGSRLYEQYF.

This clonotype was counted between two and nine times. In nucleotides, the CDR3 is TGTGCCAGCAGTGACAACTATGAGCAGTTCTTC. It translates to CASSDNYEQFF. This chain joins TRBV6-4 and TRBJ2-1; the D is unclear. Trimming shortened V by 2 bases and J by 8 bases, and 4 bases separated the two germline ends. Germline loops: CDR1 MRHNA, CDR2 SNTAGT. This CDR3 is 11 amino acids long.